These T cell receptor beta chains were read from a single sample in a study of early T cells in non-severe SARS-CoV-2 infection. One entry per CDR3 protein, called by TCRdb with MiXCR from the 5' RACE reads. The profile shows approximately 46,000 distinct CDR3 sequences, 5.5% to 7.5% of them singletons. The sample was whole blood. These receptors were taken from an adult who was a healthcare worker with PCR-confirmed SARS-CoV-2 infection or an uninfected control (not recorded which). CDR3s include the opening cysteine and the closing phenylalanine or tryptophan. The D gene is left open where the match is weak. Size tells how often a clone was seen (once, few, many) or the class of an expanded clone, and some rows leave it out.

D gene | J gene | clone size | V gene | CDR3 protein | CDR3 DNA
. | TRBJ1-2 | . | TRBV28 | CASRPSIRTYGYTF | TGTGCCAGCAGACCCTCAATAAGAACCTATGGCTACACCTTC
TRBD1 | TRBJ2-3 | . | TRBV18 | CASSRRTGEAQYF | TGTGCCAGCTCCCGAAGGACAGGGGAGGCGCAGTATTTT
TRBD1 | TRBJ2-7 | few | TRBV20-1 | CSARTGYEQYF | TGCAGTGCACGGACAGGCTACGAGCAGTACTTC
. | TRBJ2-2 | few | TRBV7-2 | CASSILTVNTGELFF | TGTGCCAGCAGCATACTGACAGTGAACACCGGGGAGCTGTTTTTT
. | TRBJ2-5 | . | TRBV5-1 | CASRAGTVFGETQYF | TGCGCCAGCAGGGCGGGGACAGTTTTCGGGGAGACCCAGTACTTC
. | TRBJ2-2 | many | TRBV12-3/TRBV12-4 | CASRAVPGAAGELFF | TGTGCCAGCAGGGCAGTTCCGGGAGCCGCCGGGGAGCTGTTTTTT
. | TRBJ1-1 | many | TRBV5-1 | CASSLVGQDTEAFF | TGCGCCAGCAGCTTGGTGGGGCAAGACACTGAAGCTTTCTTT
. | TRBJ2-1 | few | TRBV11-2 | CASSLDMRGGSYNEQFF | TGTGCCAGCAGCTTAGATATGAGGGGGGGCTCCTACAATGAGCAGTTCTTC
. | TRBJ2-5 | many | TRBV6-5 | CASSAFGTQYF | TGTGCCAGCAGCGCTTTCGGGACCCAGTACTTC
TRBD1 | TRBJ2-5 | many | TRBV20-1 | CSARSRQGQETQYF | TGCAGTGCTAGATCACGACAGGGGCAAGAGACCCAGTACTTC
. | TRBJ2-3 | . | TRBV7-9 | CASSLGSHFTDTQYF | TGTGCCAGCAGCTTAGGATCCCACTTCACAGATACGCAGTATTTT
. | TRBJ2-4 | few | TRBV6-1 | CASSEGGQLNIQYF | TGTGCCAGCAGTGAGGGGGGGCAGTTGAACATTCAGTACTTC
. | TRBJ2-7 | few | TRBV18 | CASSPPYPYSSYEQYF | TGTGCCAGCTCACCACCTTATCCCTACAGCTCCTACGAGCAGTACTTC
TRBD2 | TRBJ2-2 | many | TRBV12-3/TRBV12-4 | CASSFAQSLSAGTSTGELFF | TGTGCCAGCAGTTTCGCCCAGTCCCTCTCGGCGGGGACTAGCACCGGGGAGCTGTTTTTT
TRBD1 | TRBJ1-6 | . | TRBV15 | CATSRDLPGQGLPLHF | TGTGCCACCAGCAGAGACCTTCCGGGACAGGGGCTACCCCTCCACTTT
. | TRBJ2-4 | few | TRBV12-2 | CASRPQRGAKNIQYF | TGTGCAAGTCGCCCTCAGCGGGGGGCAAAAAACATTCAGTACTTC
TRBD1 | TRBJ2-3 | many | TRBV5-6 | CASSYGQGADTQYF | TGTGCCAGCAGCTACGGACAGGGGGCAGATACGCAGTATTTT
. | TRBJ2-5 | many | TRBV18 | CASSPPRPGLREETQYF | TGTGCCAGCTCACCTCCACGACCGGGACTGCGGGAAGAGACCCAGTACTTC
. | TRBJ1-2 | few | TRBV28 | CASSFYLWDGYTF | TGTGCCAGCAGTTTCTATTTATGGGATGGCTACACCTTC
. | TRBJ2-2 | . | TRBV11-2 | CASSLGGPMTGELFF | TGTGCCAGCAGCTTAGGGGGGCCTATGACCGGGGAGCTGTTTTTT
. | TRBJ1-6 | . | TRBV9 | CASSVAPRELSPLHF | TGTGCCAGCAGCGTAGCTCCCAGGGAACTATCACCCCTCCACTTT
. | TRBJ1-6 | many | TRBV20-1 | CSASRASYNSPLHF | TGCAGTGCTAGTCGAGCTTCCTATAATTCACCCCTCCACTTT
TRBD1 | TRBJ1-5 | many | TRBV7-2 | CASSLDRGLGQPQHF | TGTGCCAGCAGCCTAGACAGGGGACTCGGTCAGCCCCAGCATTTT
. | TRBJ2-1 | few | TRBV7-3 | CASSQGLAYNEQFF | TGTGCCAGCAGCCAGGGACTGGCCTACAATGAGCAGTTCTTC
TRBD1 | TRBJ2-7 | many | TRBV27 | CASSPRGPQEEQYF | TGTGCCAGCAGTCCCAGGGGGCCTCAAGAAGAGCAGTACTTC
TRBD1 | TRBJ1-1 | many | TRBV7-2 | CASSRRDSFGTEAFF | TGTGCCAGCAGCCGACGGGACAGCTTTGGGACTGAAGCTTTCTTT
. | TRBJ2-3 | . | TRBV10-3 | CAITGDTDTQYF | TGTGCCATCACCGGGGACACAGATACGCAGTATTTT
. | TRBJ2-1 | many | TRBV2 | CASSEGWDHSYNEQFF | TGTGCCAGCAGTGAGGGTTGGGACCACTCCTACAATGAGCAGTTCTTC
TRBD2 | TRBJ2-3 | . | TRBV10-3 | CAIRAAGGLDTQYF | TGTGCCATCCGCGCGGCGGGGGGGTTAGATACGCAGTATTTT
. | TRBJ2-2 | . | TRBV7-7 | CASSLEFGGELFF | TGTGCCAGCAGCTTAGAGTTTGGCGGGGAGCTGTTTTTT
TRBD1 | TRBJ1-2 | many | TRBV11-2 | CASSLEGTDRNYGYTF | TGTGCCAGCAGCTTAGAAGGGACAGATAGAAACTATGGCTACACCTTC
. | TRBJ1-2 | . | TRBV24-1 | CATNSGPEEDYGYTF | TGTGCCACCAACTCGGGACCGGAAGAGGATTATGGCTACACCTTC
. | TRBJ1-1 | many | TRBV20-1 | CSVIMNTEAFF | TGCAGTGTTATAATGAACACTGAAGCTTTCTTT
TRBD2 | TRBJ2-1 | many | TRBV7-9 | CASSSAGVWGINEQFF | TGTGCCAGCAGCTCCGCGGGAGTATGGGGAATTAATGAGCAGTTCTTC
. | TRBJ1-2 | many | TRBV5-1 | CASSLVFESDGYTF | TGCGCCAGCAGCTTGGTATTCGAGAGCGATGGCTACACCTTC
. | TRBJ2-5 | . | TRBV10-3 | CAISVASAETQYF | TGTGCCATCAGTGTGGCTAGCGCAGAGACCCAGTACTTC
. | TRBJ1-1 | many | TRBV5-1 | CASSLEYRAAEAFF | TGCGCCAGCAGCTTGGAATACAGGGCGGCTGAAGCTTTCTTT
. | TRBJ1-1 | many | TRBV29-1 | CSVERHPNTEAFF | TGCAGCGTTGAGCGACACCCGAACACTGAAGCTTTCTTT
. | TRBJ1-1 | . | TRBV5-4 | CASSGRTGQTEAFF | TGTGCCAGCAGCGGAAGAACGGGACAAACTGAAGCTTTCTTT
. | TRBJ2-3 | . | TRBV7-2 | CASSLEVRSTDTQYF | TGTGCCAGCAGCTTAGAAGTCAGAAGCACAGATACGCAGTATTTT
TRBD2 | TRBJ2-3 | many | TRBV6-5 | CASRMGLAGTDTQYF | TGTGCCAGCAGAATGGGACTAGCGGGTACAGATACGCAGTATTTT
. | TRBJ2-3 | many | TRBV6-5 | CASSDSGETDTQYF | TGTGCCAGCAGTGACTCGGGGGAGACAGATACGCAGTATTTT
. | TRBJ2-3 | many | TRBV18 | CASSRSPPRGTDTQYF | TGTGCCAGCTCACGCTCCCCGCCGAGGGGGACAGATACGCAGTATTTT
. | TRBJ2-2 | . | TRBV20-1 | CSARAREIGELFF | TGCAGTGCTAGGGCCAGGGAAATCGGGGAGCTGTTTTTT
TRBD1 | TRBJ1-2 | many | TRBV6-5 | CASSYSGTGGGYGYTF | TGTGCCAGCAGTTACTCCGGGACAGGGGGCGGCTATGGCTACACCTTC
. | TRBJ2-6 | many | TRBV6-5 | CASSYSARGPSGANVLTF | TGTGCCAGCAGTTACTCGGCCCGGGGACCCTCCGGGGCCAACGTCCTGACTTTC
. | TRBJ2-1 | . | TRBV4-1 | CASSQDPGGARVGNEQFF | TGCGCCAGCAGCCAAGACCCAGGGGGGGCCCGTGTCGGCAATGAGCAGTTCTTC
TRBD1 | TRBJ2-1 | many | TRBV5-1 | CASSSGQVSYNEQFF | TGCGCCAGCAGCTCAGGACAGGTCTCCTACAATGAGCAGTTCTTC
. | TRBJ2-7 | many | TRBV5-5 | CASSFSDRSYEQYF | TGTGCCAGCAGCTTTTCCGACAGATCCTACGAGCAGTACTTC